This T cell receptor beta chain was observed in a study of OX40 agonist ivuxolimab in advanced cancers. Notes on the research overall: The costimulatory receptor OX40 (CD134) was targeted by ivuxolimab, a fully human IgG2 agonistic monoclonal antibody. Intravenous ivuxolimab was administered to patients every 2 weeks at six dose levels: 0.01, 0.1, 0.3, 1.5, 3 and 10 mg/kg. Among the roughly 52 dose-escalation patients, some 20 had hepatocellular carcinoma, about 15 melanoma, 9 renal cell carcinoma and 9 head and neck cancer. In the dose-escalation cohort, 82.7% of patients were male, and the mean age was around 60 years, with a range of roughly 20 to 80. Prior anti-PD-1, anti-PD-L1 or anti-CTLA-4 therapy was permitted, and checkpoint inhibitors had been received by roughly two fifths of dose-escalation patients. Partial responses occurred in three dose-escalation patients, of whom one had hepatocellular carcinoma and two had cutaneous melanoma. Peripheral TCRbeta sequencing aimed to test whether ivuxolimab altered TCR sequence diversity and caused clonal T-cell expansion. The paper covers the monotherapy dose-escalation part of the phase I ivuxolimab trial, which included N of about 50 patients.

The study at large found these results: Antigen specificity was not determined for the clonally expanded peripheral T cells. After ivuxolimab, more expanded clones were found on average in CD8+ T cells than in CD4+ T cells. Low levels of normalized T-cell clonal expansion were also seen in some patients who did not respond. At doses from 0.1 to 3.0 mg/kg, clonal expansion was seen in both CD4+ and CD8+ blood T cells between baseline and week 6. Partial responders in the 0.1-3.0 mg/kg groups had among the lowest normalized peripheral clonal expansion, especially among CD8+ T cells.

A remark on this clone: Its antigen remains unidentified. There are no base qualities to consult, and no much larger clone falls within one base.

Genomic DNA was extracted from sorted cells for sequencing of the TCRbeta CDR3 region. TCRbeta CDR3 regions were sequenced using the immunoSEQ Assay. Drawn from immuneACCESS, this table holds only the in-frame rearrangements with V and J called that TCRdb kept. Clones are partly lost; checked studies trace under half to an unresolved V gene and leave the rest unexplained. Here the sample has approximately 68,000 clones; around 91% occur a single time. The top ten hold 0.85% to 0.95% of the sample. Patients with a history of autoimmune disease or receiving systemic immunosuppression were excluded from the trial. Peripheral blood for TCR sequencing was drawn from every dose cohort at baseline, at cycle 4 day 1 and at cycle 7 day 1. Samples were obtained from an open-label, multicenter, first-in-human phase I dose-escalation trial of ivuxolimab. Adults with locally advanced or metastatic melanoma, renal cell, hepatocellular, or head and neck squamous cell carcinoma were enrolled in the trial. CD4+ and CD8+ T cells were sorted separately from peripheral blood before TCR sequencing.

The germline V gene provides CDR1 SGHRS and CDR2 YFSETQ. V gives up 4 bases and J gives up 7 bases, and the segment between their germline ends measures 11 bases. The CDR3 runs 13 residues from the cysteine to the phenylalanine. Kept here is only the CDR3 DNA, which spans 39 bases and is read in frame from base 1. The rearrangement combines TRBV5-1 with TRBJ1-4, with a tentative D gene TRBD1 over 5 matching bases. This clonotype was sampled from an adult with an advanced solid tumor such as melanoma, head and neck, liver or kidney cancer. Sequencing used CD4+ or CD8+ T cells sorted from blood, obtained in a trial of the OX40 agonist ivuxolimab. The nucleotide sequence is TGCGCCAGCAGCCAGGAGACAGCTGAAAAACTGTTTTTT. This gives the protein CASSQETAEKLFF.